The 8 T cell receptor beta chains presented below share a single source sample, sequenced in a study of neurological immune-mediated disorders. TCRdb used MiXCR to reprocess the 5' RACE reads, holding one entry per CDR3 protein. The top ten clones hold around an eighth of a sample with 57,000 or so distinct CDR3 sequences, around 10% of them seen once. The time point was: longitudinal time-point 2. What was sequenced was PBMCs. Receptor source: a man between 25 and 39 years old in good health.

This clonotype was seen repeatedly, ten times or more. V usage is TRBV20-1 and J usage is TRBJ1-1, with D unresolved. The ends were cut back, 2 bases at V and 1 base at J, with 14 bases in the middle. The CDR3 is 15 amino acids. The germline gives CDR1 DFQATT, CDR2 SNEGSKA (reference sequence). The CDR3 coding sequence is TGCAGTGCTAGAAACCCCTGGGATTGGAACACTGAAGCTTTCTTT. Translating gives CSARNPWDWNTEAFF.

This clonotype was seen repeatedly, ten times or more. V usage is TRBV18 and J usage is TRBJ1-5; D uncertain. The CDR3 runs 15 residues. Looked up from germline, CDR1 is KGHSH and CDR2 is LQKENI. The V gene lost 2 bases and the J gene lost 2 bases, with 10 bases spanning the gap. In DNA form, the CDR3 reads TGTGCCAGCTCACCATCGATCGGGGGCAATCAGCCCCAGCATTTT. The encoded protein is CASSPSIGGNQPQHF.

The DNA of the CDR3 is TGTGCCAGCAGCGGCAAAAACAGGCTAACCATCCTCAATGAGCAGTTCTTC. Residues: CASSGKNRLTILNEQFF. J is TRBJ2-1 and V is TRBV3-1, with D tentatively TRBD1 (5 bases). This CDR3 region has 17 residues. The germline V and J ends were trimmed by 5 bases and 6 bases, with 23 bases remaining between them. Germline-derived CDR1 and CDR2 are LGHDT and YNNKEL (reference sequence).

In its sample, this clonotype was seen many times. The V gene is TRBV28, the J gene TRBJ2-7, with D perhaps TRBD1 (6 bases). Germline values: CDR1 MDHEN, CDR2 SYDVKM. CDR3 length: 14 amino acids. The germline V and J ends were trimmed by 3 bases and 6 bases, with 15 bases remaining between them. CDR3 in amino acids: CASSFLQGEGEQYF. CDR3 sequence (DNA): TGTGCCAGCAGTTTTTTACAGGGAGAGGGCGAGCAGTACTTC.

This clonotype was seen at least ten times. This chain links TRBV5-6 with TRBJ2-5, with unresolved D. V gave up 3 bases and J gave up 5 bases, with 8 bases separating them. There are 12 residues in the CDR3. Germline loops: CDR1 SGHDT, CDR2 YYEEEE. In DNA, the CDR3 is TGTGCCAGCAGCTCCCGTCGGGAGACCCAGTACTTC. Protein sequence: CASSSRRETQYF.

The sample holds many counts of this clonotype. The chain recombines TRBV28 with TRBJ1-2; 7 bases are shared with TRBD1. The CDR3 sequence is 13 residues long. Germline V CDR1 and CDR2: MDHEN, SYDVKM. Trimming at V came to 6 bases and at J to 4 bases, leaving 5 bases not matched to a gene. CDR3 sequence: CASRTRQGYGYTF. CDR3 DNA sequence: TGTGCCAGCAGGACCCGACAGGGCTATGGCTACACCTTC.

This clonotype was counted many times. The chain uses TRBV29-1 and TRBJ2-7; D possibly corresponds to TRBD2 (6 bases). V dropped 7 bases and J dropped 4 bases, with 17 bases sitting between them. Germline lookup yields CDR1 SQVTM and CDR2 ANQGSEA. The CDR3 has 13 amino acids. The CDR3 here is CSAQDGGSYEQYF. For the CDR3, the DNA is TGCAGCGCTCAAGATGGGGGGTCGTACGAGCAGTACTTC.

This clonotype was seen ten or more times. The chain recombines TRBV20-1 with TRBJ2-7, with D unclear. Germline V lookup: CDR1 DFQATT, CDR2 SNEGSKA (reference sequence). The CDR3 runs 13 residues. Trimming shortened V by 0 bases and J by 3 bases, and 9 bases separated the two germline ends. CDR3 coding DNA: TGCAGTGCTAGAGAGGGCGTGGGCTACGAGCAGTACTTC. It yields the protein CSAREGVGYEQYF.